The 10 T cell receptor beta chains given below trace back to one sample, sequenced in a study of blood T cell repertoires in COVID-19. The method was immunoSEQ multiplex PCR; TCRdb's version includes in-frame clones alone and lacks a portion of them. The table lists 160,000 or so clones, more than 65% of them singletons, with around 15% in the top ten. Sequenced sample: PBMCs or T cells enriched from blood (not recorded which). The receptor set was obtained from a man over 45 who had recovered from COVID-19.

The DNA of the CDR3 is TGTGCCAGCAGCTTTCGACTAGCGGGGGGGCTCGACAATGAGCAGTTCTTC. Translation gives CASSFRLAGGLDNEQFF. This sequence joins TRBV5-4 and TRBJ2-1; 14 bases line up with TRBD2. The germline V gene has CDR1 SGHNT and CDR2 YYREEE (reference sequence). Losses at the gene ends were 2 bases for V and 5 bases for J; bases not matched to a gene: 6. This CDR3 is 17 amino acids long.

This clone was picked up a small number of times. The chain uses TRBV5-6 and TRBJ2-7; 11 bases agree with TRBD2. The CDR3 length is 15 residues. Germline V CDR1 and CDR2: SGHDT, YYEEEE. Trimming removed 4 bases from V and 2 bases from J; junction bases left unmatched: 5. The CDR3 reads CASSTGLAETYEQYF. The CDR3 DNA sequence: TGTGCCAGCAGCACGGGACTAGCGGAGACCTACGAGCAGTACTTC. Filled out from reference TRBV5-6 and TRBJ2-7, the complete variable domain reads DAGVTQSPTHLIKTRGQQVTLRCSPKSGHDTVSWYQQALGQGPQFIFQYYEEEERQRGNFPDRFSGHQFPNYSSELNVNALLLGDSALYLCASSTGLAETYEQYFGPGTRLTVT.

The chain joins TRBV6-4 to TRBJ2-2; maybe TRBD1 (6 bases). The CDR3 has 14 residues. Trimming removed 2 bases from V and 7 bases from J, with 11 bases in between. Germline V CDR1 and CDR2: MRHNA, SNTAGT. CDR3 bases: TGTGCCAGCAGTGACGGGGGCCAGGGCGGGGAGCTGTTTTTT. It yields the protein CASSDGGQGGELFF.

In DNA form, the CDR3 reads TGTGCCAGCAGCTTAACAGGGTACACTGAAGCTTTCTTT. Translation gives CASSLTGYTEAFF. V and J are TRBV11-3 and TRBJ1-1; a weak D match, TRBD1 (6 bases). Deletions cut 2 bases from V and 3 bases from J, with 7 bases between. This CDR3 has 13 amino acids. The germline V gene encodes CDR1 SGHNT and CDR2 YENEEA.

A few counts support this clone. The V gene is TRBV4-1, the J gene TRBJ2-7; D is possibly TRBD2 (6 bases). Trimming pared 6 bases from V and 6 bases from J, leaving 24 bases between. The length of the CDR3 is 16 residues. CDR1 MGHRA and CDR2 YSYEKL come from the germline V gene. In nucleotides, the CDR3 is TGCGCCAGCAGTCGCCAACCGACCGGGACTCCGACCGAGCAGTACTTC. This encodes CASSRQPTGTPTEQYF.

The chain joins TRBV27 to TRBJ1-1, with 7 bases aligning to TRBD1. The CDR3 has 16 residues. Trimming at V came to 1 base and at J to 4 bases, leaving 9 bases not matched to a gene. The germline V gene encodes CDR1 MNHEY and CDR2 SMNVEV (reference sequence). CDR3 DNA: TGTGCCAGCAGTTTATTGGCAGGGGGTAGGAGCACTGAAGCTTTCTTT. It yields the protein CASSLLAGGRSTEAFF.

The V gene is TRBV7-2, the J gene TRBJ2-5, with 10 bases fitting TRBD1. Germline CDR1 is SGHTA and CDR2 is FQGNSA. The CDR3 has 17 amino acids. Germline trimming cut 6 bases from V and 4 bases from J; bases unmatched to any gene: 14. The CDR3 spells CASRRIRQGARLETQYF. The DNA for the CDR3 is TGTGCCAGCAGGAGGATTAGACAGGGGGCTAGATTAGAGACCCAGTACTTC.

Here the CDR3 reads CASSLVTGGTYGYTF. The CDR3, as DNA: TGTGCCAGCAGCTTAGTGACAGGGGGGACGTATGGCTACACCTTC. This chain links TRBV5-4 with TRBJ1-2; 9 bases are shared with TRBD1. The trim removed 2 bases at V and 5 bases at J, leaving 7 bases unmatched. The CDR3 is made up of 15 amino acids. Germline V gene sequence: CDR1 SGHNT, CDR2 YYREEE (reference sequence).

The chain has TRBV3-1 (or the pseudogene TRBV3-2) and TRBJ1-1; 9 positions match TRBD1. Germline CDR1 LGHDT, CDR2 YNNKEL (reference sequence). V gave up 5 bases and J gave up 10 bases; unmatched junction bases: 14. The CDR3 has 15 residues. The DNA for the CDR3 is TGTGCCAGCAGCGTCTACAGGGACAGGGTTTTGGGAGCTTTCTTT. Protein sequence: CASSVYRDRVLGAFF.

The J gene is TRBJ2-7, the V gene TRBV4-1, with D possibly TRBD2 on 5 matching bases. Germline CDR1 MGHRA, CDR2 YSYEKL. This CDR3 contains 17 residues. Trimming left V 0 bases short and J 2 bases short, with 17 bases between. DNA for the CDR3: TGCGCCAGCAGCCAAGAAAATGGTGGTTCGGGGACCTACGAGCAGTACTTC. Translation: CASSQENGGSGTYEQYF.